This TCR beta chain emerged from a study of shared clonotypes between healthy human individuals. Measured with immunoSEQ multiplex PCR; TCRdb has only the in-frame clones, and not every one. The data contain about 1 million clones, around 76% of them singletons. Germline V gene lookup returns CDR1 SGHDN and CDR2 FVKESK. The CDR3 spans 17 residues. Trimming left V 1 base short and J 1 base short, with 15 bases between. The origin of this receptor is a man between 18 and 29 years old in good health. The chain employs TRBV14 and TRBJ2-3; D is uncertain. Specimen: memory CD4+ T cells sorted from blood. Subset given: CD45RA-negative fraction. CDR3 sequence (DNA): TGTGCCAGCAGCCAAGCCTCACGGCCTACTCGCACAGATACGCAGTATTTT. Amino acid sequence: CASSQASRPTRTDTQYF.